The 7 T cell receptor beta chains in this list originate from one sample, sequenced in a study of low-dose radiotherapy and immunotherapy resistance in tumors. Time point indicated: after trial treatment. Treatment described: LDRT plus nivolumab, ipilimumab, low-dose cyclophosphamide and aspirin (RACIN trial). First-strand cDNA used TRAV- and TRBV-specific primers, covering alpha and beta chains. It was with a constant-region primer and a V-primer adapter that TCRs were amplified over 20 PCR cycles. Each CDR3 protein is one row after TCRdb ran MiXCR on the reads. This table has about 44,000 distinct CDR3 sequences, less than 30% appearing once. Sequences were derived from PBMCs, sampled after low-dose radiotherapy plus immunotherapy. The receptors were sampled from a male donor with prostate cancer.

Comments on this clonotype: A far bigger clonotype differs at one base, so this is likely a read error. V is TRBV27 and J is TRBJ2-7; 7 bases map to TRBD1. Unmatched junction bases numbered 16, after V lost 7 bases and J lost 7 bases. From germline, CDR1 is MNHEY and CDR2 SMNVEV (reference sequence). This CDR3 is built from 15 residues. CDR3 region: CASIPGGRSYNEQYF. The DNA for the CDR3 is TGTGCCAGCATCCCAGGGGGAAGATCCTACAATGAGCAGTACTTC.

In this sample, this clonotype turned up many times. This chain joins TRBV5-1 and TRBJ1-5; D ambiguous. Per the germline V gene, CDR1 is SGHRS and CDR2 is YFSETQ. Trimming pared 1 base from V and 4 bases from J, leaving 6 bases between. The CDR3 consists of 13 residues. The CDR3 spells CASSLSVNQPQHF. The CDR3 DNA is TGCGCCAGCAGCTTGTCAGTGAATCAGCCCCAGCATTTT.

The rearrangement uses TRBV7-9 and TRBJ2-2; no clear D gene. The CDR3 extends over 14 amino acids. Trimming took 9 bases from V and 6 from J, leaving 17 bases between them. Germline V gene data show CDR1 as SEHNR and CDR2 as FQNEAQ (reference sequence). The CDR3 DNA reads as TGTGCCAGTCGACGAGAAGGAATGGCCGGGGAGCTGTTTTTT. Its protein product is CASRREGMAGELFF.

A few counts support this clonotype. This chain links TRBV20-1 with TRBJ2-1; possibly TRBD2 for D (6 bases). Germline-derived CDR1 and CDR2 are DFQATT and SNEGSKA (reference sequence). Trimming stripped 4 bases from V and 7 bases from J, with 11 bases between. The CDR3 is made up of 12 amino acids. The CDR3 spells CSANGGVNEQFF. The CDR3 DNA follows: TGCAGTGCTAATGGAGGGGTGAATGAGCAGTTCTTC.

This clonotype was counted only a few times. The rearrangement uses TRBV4-1 and TRBJ2-7; D possibly corresponds to TRBD1 (5 bases). This CDR3 spans 13 amino acids. Looked up from germline, CDR1 is MGHRA and CDR2 is YSYEKL. V was clipped by 4 bases and J by 1 base, with 8 bases between them. CDR3 bases: TGCGCCAGCAGCCCTTCAGGGTCCTACGAGCAGTACTTC. Protein product: CASSPSGSYEQYF.

This clonotype was counted many times. The rearrangement links TRBV10-2 to TRBJ2-7; a weak D match, TRBD2 (6 bases). Germline values: CDR1 WSHSY, CDR2 SAAADI. This CDR3 region has 12 residues. V lost 6 bases and J 6 bases, leaving 12 bases between the germline ends. The CDR3 DNA sequence: TGCGCCAGCAGGACAACTAGCTCCGAGCAGTACTTC. Amino acid sequence: CASRTTSSEQYF.

At least ten counts were recorded for this clonotype. The chain carries TRBV6-6 and TRBJ1-1; 12 bases are a match to TRBD1. V shed 6 bases, J shed 1 base, and the junction held 9 bases outside the gene matches. Germline CDR1 reads MNHNY; CDR2 reads SVGAGI (reference sequence). The CDR3 has 17 amino acids. The CDR3 nucleotides are TGTGCCAGCAGCTCGTATGGGACAGGGGGCAGGAACACTGAAGCTTTCTTT. Amino acids: CASSSYGTGGRNTEAFF.